The 28 T cell receptor beta chains in this list originate from one sample, sequenced in a study of identical twins. TCRdb independently ran MiXCR on the 5' RACE reads; one entry per CDR3 protein. The profile covers about 450,000 distinct CDR3 sequences, with roughly 20% appearing a single time and approximately 12% taken by the ten largest. Source material: naive T cells sorted from blood. These receptors originate from a man aged 45-65 years in good health.

This rearrangement joins TRBV4-1 to TRBJ2-5; D might be TRBD2 (5 bases). CDR1 is MGHRA and CDR2 is YSYEKL in the germline V gene. CDR3 length: 13 residues. Trimming took off 1 base at V and 7 bases at J, with 10 bases between the two ends. For the CDR3, the DNA is TGCGCCAGCAGCCAAGGGAGAGGAGGGACCCAGTACTTC. Encoded protein: CASSQGRGGTQYF.

At least ten counts were recorded for this clonotype. The J gene is TRBJ2-2, the V gene TRBV9; D is ambiguous. The CDR3 totals 12 residues. CDR1 is SGDLS and CDR2 is YYNGEE in the germline V gene. Trimming pared 1 base from V and 6 bases from J, leaving 4 bases between. CDR3 residues: CASSVYSGELFF. The CDR3 nucleotides are TGTGCCAGCAGCGTATATTCCGGGGAGCTGTTTTTT.

This clonotype was counted only a few times. This chain connects TRBV28 to TRBJ1-5, with 10 positions matching TRBD1. With V trimmed by 4 bases and J by 4 bases, 4 bases remained unmatched. Per the germline V gene, CDR1 is MDHEN and CDR2 is SYDVKM. CDR3 length: 15 residues. CDR3 DNA sequence: TGTGCCAGCAGTTCGGGGACAGGGGCGAATCAGCCCCAGCATTTT. Its translation is CASSSGTGANQPQHF.

This clonotype showed up just a few times. The CDR3 bases are TGTGCCAGCAGTTACTCCGGGACTAGCGAACCCGGGGAGCTGTTTTTT. Protein sequence: CASSYSGTSEPGELFF. The chain recombines TRBV6-5 with TRBJ2-2; 10 positions agree with TRBD2. J was trimmed by 6 bases and V by 0 bases; bases with no gene match: 4. The CDR3 covers 16 residues. Germline V gene sequence: CDR1 MNHEY, CDR2 SVGAGI.

This clonotype was picked up many times. The V call is TRBV20-1, the J call TRBJ2-7; D call uncertain. Trimming shortened V by 6 bases and J by 2 bases, and 11 bases separated the two germline ends. The CDR3 totals 12 residues. Per the germline V gene, CDR1 is DFQATT and CDR2 is SNEGSKA (reference sequence). CDR3 nucleotide sequence: TGCAGTGCAACGGACGGTACCTACGAGCAGTACTTC. Translating it yields CSATDGTYEQYF.

This clonotype turned up a few times. This chain connects TRBV5-6 to TRBJ1-6; D is unresolved. CDR1 SGHDT and CDR2 YYEEEE come from the germline V gene. Trimming removed 1 base at V and 15 bases at J, with 17 bases between. The CDR3 extends over 14 amino acids. The DNA for the CDR3 is TGTGCCAGCAGCTTGTACGGGAGATCCTCGGACCTCCACTTT. Its translation: CASSLYGRSSDLHF.

The CDR3 is CANINFASHTKNIQYF. DNA of the CDR3: TGTGCCAACATAAATTTCGCTTCCCACACAAAAAACATTCAGTACTTC. The rearrangement uses TRBV27 and TRBJ2-4; D not resolved. Germline V gene sequence: CDR1 MNHEY, CDR2 SMNVEV (reference sequence). This CDR3 is built from 16 residues. The V end was cut by 10 bases, the J end by 4 bases, with 23 bases between.

This chain joins TRBV9 and TRBJ1-1; 8 bases match TRBD1. After removal of 0 bases from V and 6 bases from J, the junction contained 7 bases not matched to a gene. Germline V gene sequence: CDR1 SGDLS, CDR2 YYNGEE. This CDR3 region has 15 residues. The CDR3 protein is CASSVVRTGNAEAFF. CDR3 coding DNA: TGTGCCAGCAGCGTAGTTCGGACAGGGAATGCTGAAGCTTTCTTT.

The rearrangement uses TRBV20-1 and TRBJ2-7; D possibly corresponds to TRBD2 (5 bases). The ends were cut back, 0 bases at V and 5 bases at J, with 8 bases in the middle. CDR1 DFQATT and CDR2 SNEGSKA come from the germline V gene (reference sequence). The CDR3 length is 12 residues. The CDR3 spells CSARDRGDEQYF. The CDR3 DNA reads as TGCAGTGCTAGAGATCGGGGTGACGAGCAGTACTTC.

V is TRBV9 and J is TRBJ1-3; possible D gene TRBD1, 5 bases. The germline V gene has CDR1 SGDLS and CDR2 YYNGEE. The V gene lost 3 bases and the J gene lost 0 bases, with 19 bases spanning the gap. The CDR3 loop spans 18 amino acids. The CDR3 DNA is TGTGCCAGCAGCGCGATGCCTGGGACGGAAAGCTCTGGAAACACCATATATTTT. This codes for CASSAMPGTESSGNTIYF. Full variable domain (outside the CDR3, taken from reference TRBV9 and TRBJ1-3): DSGVTQTPKHLITATGQRVTLRCSPRSGDLSVYWYQQSLDQGLQFLIQYYNGEERAKGNILERFSAQQFPDLHSELNLSSLELGDSALYFCASSAMPGTESSGNTIYFGEGSWLTVV.

The J gene is TRBJ2-2, the V gene TRBV5-8; 8 bases agree with TRBD1. The CDR3 runs 15 residues. The junction had 3 bases not matched to a gene; V was cut back by 0 bases and J by 5 bases. CDR1 and CDR2 (germline): SGHTS, YDEGEE. The CDR3, as DNA: TGTGCCAGCAGCTTGGGACAGGGGAAGACCGGGGAGCTGTTTTTT. This sequence encodes CASSLGQGKTGELFF.

This clonotype was picked up one time. The V gene is TRBV23-1, the J gene TRBJ2-2; perhaps TRBD2 as D (5 bases). TRBV23-1 is known as an ORF, though its function is uncertain. The CDR3 runs to 17 residues. Deletions cut 0 bases from V and 2 bases from J, with 13 bases between. The CDR3 region is CASSQSSAPLNTGELFF. CDR3 bases: TGCGCCAGCAGTCAATCTAGCGCCCCCTTAAACACCGGGGAGCTGTTTTTT.

The chain uses TRBV28 and TRBJ2-5, with D unclear. Germline V gene sequence: CDR1 MDHEN, CDR2 SYDVKM. This CDR3 is built from 14 residues. V was pared by 5 bases and J by 5 bases, with 15 bases between. The CDR3 here is CASSPRRDGETQYF. The CDR3 coding sequence is TGTGCCAGCAGTCCCAGGAGAGATGGCGAGACCCAGTACTTC.

This clonotype was detected many times. The CDR3 region has the DNA TGCGCCAGCAGCTTGGGGGACCCAGGGGGCCACCTCGGAGAGACCCAGTACTTC. It encodes CASSLGDPGGHLGETQYF. This rearrangement joins TRBV5-1 to TRBJ2-5; 8 bases match TRBD1. Trimming at V came to 0 bases and at J to 4 bases, leaving 14 bases not matched to a gene. The CDR3 is 18 amino acids. Germline V gene lookup returns CDR1 SGHRS and CDR2 YFSETQ.

The DNA for the CDR3 is TGTGCCACCAGCAGAGATTGGCAGGGCAAAAACATTCAGTACTTC. Translated, it gives CATSRDWQGKNIQYF. The chain combines TRBV15 with TRBJ2-4, with D perhaps TRBD1 (5 bases). Trimming shortened V by 0 bases and J by 3 bases, and 9 bases separated the two germline ends. The CDR3 consists of 15 residues. From germline, CDR1 is LNHNV and CDR2 YYDKDF (reference sequence).

About this clonotype: This may stem from a read error, because a much larger clone lies one nucleotide away. The V call is TRBV7-9, the J call TRBJ2-5; D gene ambiguous. The CDR3 has 14 amino acids. Trimming took 2 bases from V and 4 from J, leaving 11 bases between them. CDR1 and CDR2 (germline): SEHNR, FQNEAQ (reference sequence). CDR3 in amino acids: CASSLSEIRETQYF. CDR3 DNA: TGTGCCAGCAGCTTATCAGAGATCCGAGAGACCCAGTACTTC. The variable domain in full, with the rest retrieved from reference TRBV7-9 and TRBJ2-5, is DTGVSQNPRHKITKRGQNVTFRCDPISEHNRLYWYRQTLGQGPEFLTYFQNEAQLEKSRLLSDRFSAERPKGSFSTLEIQRTEQGDSAMYLCASSLSEIRETQYFGPGTRLLVL.

This clonotype was seen only a few times. The V gene is TRBV20-1, the J gene TRBJ2-1; TRBD1 or TRBD2 may be the D gene (6 bases each). The CDR3 totals 16 residues. Germline lookup yields CDR1 DFQATT and CDR2 SNEGSKA (reference sequence). V lost 4 bases and J lost 3, with 19 bases in between. CDR3: CSAIWGRGIYYNEQFF. The CDR3 coding sequence is TGCAGTGCTATTTGGGGGCGCGGGATCTACTACAATGAGCAGTTCTTC.

This clonotype was detected ten times or more. The genes are TRBV29-1 and TRBJ2-7; D may be TRBD1 (6 bases). Trimming took 2 bases from V and 0 from J, leaving 14 bases between them. The CDR3 runs 15 residues. Germline loops: CDR1 SQVTM, CDR2 ANQGSEA. This chain's CDR3 is CSVELDSNLSYEQYF. CDR3 nucleotides: TGCAGCGTTGAACTGGACAGCAATCTCTCCTACGAGCAGTACTTC.

This clonotype was counted only a few times. The chain is built from TRBV20-1 and TRBJ2-3, with TRBD2 matching 8 bases. CDR1 is DFQATT and CDR2 is SNEGSKA in the germline V gene (reference sequence). V lost 3 bases and J lost 1; bases outside the gene matches: 9. The CDR3 is 16 amino acids. The CDR3 reads CSASLPGGPRTDTQYF. In DNA, the CDR3 is TGCAGTGCTAGTCTGCCGGGAGGGCCCCGCACAGATACGCAGTATTTT.

The table lists this clonotype with a few counts. The V call is TRBV12-3 or TRBV12-4, the J call TRBJ2-5; possibly TRBD2 for D (6 bases). There are 14 residues in the CDR3. Trimming cost V 7 bases and J 2 bases, with 14 bases left between them. CDR3 amino acids: CASTLDYRQETQYF. The CDR3 DNA reads TGTGCCAGCACCTTGGACTATCGACAAGAGACCCAGTACTTC.

This clonotype was detected ten times or more. The chain uses TRBV7-2 and TRBJ2-5; TRBD2 agrees at 9 bases. The ends lost 3 bases at V and 9 bases at J; junction bases unmatched: 14. This CDR3 has 16 residues. Germline V gene sequence: CDR1 SGHTA, CDR2 FQGNSA. The DNA for the CDR3 is TGTGCCAGCAGCTTGACGGCCTATGCTAGCGGGGCATCCCAGTACTTC. It yields the protein CASSLTAYASGASQYF.

A word on this clonotype: The junction departs from germline at one end; a sequencing error may be responsible. The chain recombines TRBV20-1 with TRBJ2-7, with 11 bases matching TRBD2. In germline, CDR1 is DFQATT, CDR2 SNEGSKA (reference sequence). The length of the CDR3 is 16 residues. The CDR3 loop reads CSARSPASGGRYEEYF. As DNA, the CDR3 is TGCAGTGCTCGCTCCCCGGCTAGCGGGGGGAGGTACGAGGAGTACTTC.

The chain combines TRBV12-3 or TRBV12-4 with TRBJ2-3, with D maybe TRBD1 (6 bases). The CDR3 has 14 residues. The V gene lost 8 bases and the J gene lost 0 bases, with 12 bases spanning the gap. CDR3 coding DNA: TGTGCCAGCTCCAACAGGGCTAGCACAGATACGCAGTATTTT. It codes for CASSNRASTDTQYF.

In this sample, this clonotype turned up a few times. The chain carries TRBV5-5 and TRBJ2-7, with D possibly being TRBD1 (6 bases). The CDR3 sequence is 13 residues long. V gave up 3 bases and J gave up 5 bases, with 12 bases separating them. The germline V gene has CDR1 SGHKS and CDR2 YYEKEE (reference sequence). This CDR3 reads CASSWTDDHEQYF. In nucleotides, the CDR3 is TGTGCCAGCAGCTGGACAGATGACCACGAGCAGTACTTC.

This clonotype was counted many times. The V gene is TRBV5-1, the J gene TRBJ2-5, with a weak D call TRBD2 (5 bases). V dropped 5 bases and J dropped 2 bases, with 13 bases sitting between them. CDR3 length: 14 residues. From germline, CDR1 is SGHRS and CDR2 YFSETQ. CDR3 amino acids: CASRARDPQETQYF. CDR3 bases: TGCGCCAGCAGGGCGAGGGATCCTCAAGAGACCCAGTACTTC.

This clonotype was counted between two and nine times. This chain connects TRBV19 to TRBJ1-1; a possible D gene is TRBD1 (6 bases). V shed 7 bases and J shed 0 bases, with 9 bases lying between them. CDR1 and CDR2 (germline): LNHDA, SQIVND (reference sequence). The CDR3 is 13 amino acids. The CDR3 sequence is CASMQGMNTEAFF. Here the CDR3 DNA reads TGTGCCAGTATGCAGGGGATGAACACTGAAGCTTTCTTT.

The chain employs TRBV10-3 and TRBJ2-3, with 9 bases fitting TRBD2. Germline V CDR1 and CDR2: ENHRY, SYGVKD. The V gene end was trimmed by 7 bases and the J gene end by 5 bases; junction bases not matched to a gene: 10. The CDR3 is 15 amino acids. As DNA, the CDR3 is TGTGCCATCATGGAGCGCGGGGGGGCGGGAGATACGCAGTATTTT. This sequence encodes CAIMERGGAGDTQYF.

There are many counts of this clonotype. Since no conserved phenylalanine or tryptophan closes the CDR3, a read error is the likely cause. The limits of the CDR3 on the DNA are not certain, so only TCRdb's listed CDR3 is given. The chain couples TRBV4-3 to TRBJ1-1. The germline gives CDR1 LGHNA, CDR2 YSLEER. Termini included, the CDR3 measures 12 amino acids. This CDR3 reads CASSQDGGAGPR.